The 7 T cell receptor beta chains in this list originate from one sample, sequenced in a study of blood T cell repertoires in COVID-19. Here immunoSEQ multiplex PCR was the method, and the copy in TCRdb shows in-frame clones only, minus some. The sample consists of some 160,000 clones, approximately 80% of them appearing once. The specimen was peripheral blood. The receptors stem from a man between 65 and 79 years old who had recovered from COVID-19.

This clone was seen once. CDR3: CASSFTGETSYNEQFF. The DNA for the CDR3 is TGTGCCAGCAGCTTCACAGGGGAGACCTCCTACAATGAGCAGTTCTTC. The chain carries TRBV7-2 and TRBJ2-1; 7 nucleotides agree with TRBD1. Unmatched junction bases numbered 5, after V lost 3 bases and J lost 0 bases. Germline V gene data show CDR1 as SGHTA and CDR2 as FQGNSA. CDR3 size: 16 residues.

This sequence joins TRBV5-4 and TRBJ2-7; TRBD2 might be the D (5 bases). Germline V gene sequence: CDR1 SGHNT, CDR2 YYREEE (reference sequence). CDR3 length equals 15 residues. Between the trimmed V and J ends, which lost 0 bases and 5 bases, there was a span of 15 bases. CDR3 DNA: TGTGCCAGCAGCTTGGGGTCTAGCCCAATGAACGAGCAGTACTTC. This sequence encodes CASSLGSSPMNEQYF. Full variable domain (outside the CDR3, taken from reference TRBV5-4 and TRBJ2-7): ETGVTQSPTHLIKTRGQQVTLRCSSQSGHNTVSWYQQALGQGPQFIFQYYREEENGRGNFPPRFSGLQFPNYSSELNVNALELDDSALYLCASSLGSSPMNEQYFGPGTRLTVT.

CDR3 amino acids: CASSTTDGEKLFF. The CDR3 nucleotides read TGTGCCAGCAGCACCACCGACGGGGAAAAACTGTTTTTT. The J gene is TRBJ1-4, the V gene TRBV7-3; D is ambiguous. This CDR3 spans 13 amino acids. The germline V and J ends were trimmed by 5 bases and 8 bases, with 12 bases remaining between them. The V gene's germline CDR1 is SGHTA and CDR2 FQGTGA.

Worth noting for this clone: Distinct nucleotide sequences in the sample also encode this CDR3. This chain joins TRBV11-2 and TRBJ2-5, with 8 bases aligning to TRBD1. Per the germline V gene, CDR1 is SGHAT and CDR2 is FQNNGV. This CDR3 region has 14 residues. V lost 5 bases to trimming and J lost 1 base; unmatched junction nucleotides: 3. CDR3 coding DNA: TGTGCCAGCAGCCGGGGACAGGCCCAAGAGACCCAGTACTTC. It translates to CASSRGQAQETQYF.

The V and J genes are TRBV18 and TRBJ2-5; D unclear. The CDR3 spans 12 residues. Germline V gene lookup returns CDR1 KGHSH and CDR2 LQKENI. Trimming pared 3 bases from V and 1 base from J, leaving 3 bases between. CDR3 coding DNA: TGTGCCAGCTCACCCGGCCAAGAGACCCAGTACTTC. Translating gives CASSPGQETQYF. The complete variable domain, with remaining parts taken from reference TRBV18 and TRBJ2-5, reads NAGVMQNPRHLVRRRGQEARLRCSPMKGHSHVYWYRQLPEEGLKFMVYLQKENIIDESGMPKERFSAEFPKEGPSILRIQQVVRGDSAAYFCASSPGQETQYFGPGTRLLVL.

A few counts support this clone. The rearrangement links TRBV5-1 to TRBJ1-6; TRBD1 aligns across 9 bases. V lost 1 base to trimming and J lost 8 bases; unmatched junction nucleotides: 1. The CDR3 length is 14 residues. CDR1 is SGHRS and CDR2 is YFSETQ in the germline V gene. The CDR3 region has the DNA TGCGCCAGCAGCTTGAGACAGGGGGATTCACCCCTCCACTTT. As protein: CASSLRQGDSPLHF. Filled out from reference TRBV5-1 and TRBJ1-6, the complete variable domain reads KAGVTQTPRYLIKTRGQQVTLSCSPISGHRSVSWYQQTPGQGLQFLFEYFSETQRNKGNFPGRFSGRQFSNSRSEMNVSTLELGDSALYLCASSLRQGDSPLHFGNGTRLTVT.

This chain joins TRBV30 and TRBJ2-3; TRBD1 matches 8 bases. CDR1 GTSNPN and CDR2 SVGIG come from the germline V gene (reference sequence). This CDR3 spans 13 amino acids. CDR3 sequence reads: CAFGQGGSDTQYF. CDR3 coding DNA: TGTGCTTTCGGACAGGGCGGGTCAGATACGCAGTATTTT.